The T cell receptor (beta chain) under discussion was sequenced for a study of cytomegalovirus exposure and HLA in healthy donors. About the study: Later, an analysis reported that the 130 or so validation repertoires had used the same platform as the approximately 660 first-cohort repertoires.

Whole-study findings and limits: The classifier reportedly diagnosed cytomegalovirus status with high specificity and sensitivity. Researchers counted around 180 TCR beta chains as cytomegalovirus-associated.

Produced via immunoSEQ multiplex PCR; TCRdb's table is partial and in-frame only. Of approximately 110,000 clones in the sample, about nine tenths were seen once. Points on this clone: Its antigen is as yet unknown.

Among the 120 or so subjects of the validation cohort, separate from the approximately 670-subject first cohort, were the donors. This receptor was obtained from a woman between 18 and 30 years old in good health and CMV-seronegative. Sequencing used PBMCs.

CDR3 nucleotide sequence: TGTGCCAGCAGTACGTGGGAGGGGGAGGAGACCCAGTACTTC. It translates to CASSTWEGEETQYF. The chain employs TRBV27 and TRBJ2-5; possible D gene TRBD2, 7 bases. Germline V CDR1 and CDR2: MNHEY, SMNVEV (reference sequence). This CDR3 region has 14 residues. V was cut by 5 bases and J by 5 bases, with 15 bases left in between.